Shown below are 18 T cell receptor beta chains from a single sample sequenced in a study of memory CD4+ T cells and cytomegalovirus serostatus (dated by TCRdb to the late 2010s). Library generation was performed with the immunoSEQ multiplex PCR assay. As stored in TCRdb, this immuneACCESS dataset retains in-frame rearrangements with V and J assigned. A fraction of the clones does not appear; measured against another copy, unresolved V genes explain less than half of the discrepancy, and the remainder lacks a known reason. Here the sample has roughly 86,000 clones; over 70% occur a single time. Of the sample, about 3.6% falls within the top ten clones. Single viable CD3+CD4+CD8-CD45RO+ cells were sorted as memory CD4+ T cells on a FACSAria II. The material sequenced was memory CD4+ T cells from blood. The receptor set was obtained from an adult in good health and CMV-seropositive.

V and J are TRBV5-1 and TRBJ1-2, with unresolved D. The germline CDR1 and CDR2 sequences are SGHRS and YFSETQ. Trimming took 5 bases from V and 4 from J, leaving 12 bases between them. The CDR3 contains 13 residues. The chain's CDR3 is CASSRSQLYGYTF. The CDR3 coding sequence is TGCGCCAGCAGTAGGAGTCAGCTCTATGGCTACACCTTC.

The V gene is TRBV28, the J gene TRBJ1-1; 7 bases agree with TRBD1. The CDR3 runs 12 residues. The V and J ends lost 7 bases and 11 bases, in that order; junction bases with no gene match: 10. In germline, CDR1 is MDHEN, CDR2 SYDVKM. The CDR3, as DNA: TGTGCCAGCACCGTGGAGACAGGGTTGGCTTTCTTT. It specifies CASTVETGLAFF. Full variable domain (rest looked up from reference TRBV28 and TRBJ1-1): DVKVTQSSRYLVKRTGEKVFLECVQDMDHENMFWYRQDPGLGLRLIYFSYDVKMKEKGDIPEGYSVSREKKERFSLILESASTNQTSMYLCASTVETGLAFFGQGTRLTVV.

The rearrangement uses TRBV4-2 and TRBJ1-2; possible D gene TRBD1, 6 bases. Germline values: CDR1 LGHNA, CDR2 YNFKEQ. The CDR3 has 12 residues. The V end was cut by 0 bases, the J end by 7 bases, with 6 bases between. The CDR3 DNA sequence: TGTGCCAGCAGCCAAGAGGGGGCTGGCTACACCTTC. It encodes CASSQEGAGYTF.

The V gene is TRBV27, the J gene TRBJ1-1; weak D call: TRBD1 (6 bases). Trimming stripped 2 bases from V and 1 base from J, with 14 bases between. This CDR3 is built from 16 residues. CDR1 is MNHEY and CDR2 is SMNVEV in the germline V gene (reference sequence). In nucleotides, the CDR3 is TGTGCCAGCAGTTTAACTCCCGGGACACCGAACACTGAAGCTTTCTTT. It yields the protein CASSLTPGTPNTEAFF.

The chain is built from TRBV9 and TRBJ1-5; 7 positions agree with TRBD1. The germline V gene encodes CDR1 SGDLS and CDR2 YYNGEE. This CDR3 has 14 amino acids. V gave up 3 bases and J gave up 4 bases; unmatched junction bases: 4. CDR3 sequence (DNA): TGTGCCAGCAGCGGCGGACAGGCGAATCAGCCCCAGCATTTT. This encodes CASSGGQANQPQHF.

This chain connects TRBV5-6 to TRBJ2-5; D is possibly TRBD2 (6 bases). Matching the DNA end better, TRBJ2-7 makes the J call doubtful. Germline V gene lookup returns CDR1 SGHDT and CDR2 YYEEEE. CDR3 size: 17 residues. The CDR3 loop reads CASSLAGRGWGVYEQYF. The DNA for the CDR3 is TGTGCCAGCAGCTTGGCCGGCCGAGGGTGGGGGGTCTACGAGCAGTACTTC.

The CDR3 here is CASSLATGITQYF. CDR3 sequence (DNA): TGCGCCAGCAGCTTGGCTACAGGGATTACGCAGTATTTT. The chain recombines TRBV5-1 with TRBJ2-3, with D maybe TRBD1 (6 bases). Trimming shortened V by 0 bases and J by 8 bases, and 10 bases separated the two germline ends. CDR3 length: 13 amino acids. Germline V gene sequence: CDR1 SGHRS, CDR2 YFSETQ.

This chain joins TRBV19 and TRBJ2-7; 8 positions agree with TRBD2. CDR1 is LNHDA and CDR2 is SQIVND in the germline V gene (reference sequence). J lost 2 bases, V lost 3 bases, and 6 bases had no gene match. This CDR3 comprises 15 residues. In DNA form, the CDR3 reads TGTGCCAGTAGTATCAGCGGGAGCGGGGCCTACGAGCAGTACTTC. Protein product: CASSISGSGAYEQYF.

This clone showed up just once. The rearrangement uses TRBV11-2 and TRBJ2-1, with 8 bases aligning to TRBD2. V was pared by 5 bases and J by 8 bases, with 20 bases of the junction left unmatched. The CDR3 contains 18 residues. Germline-derived CDR1 and CDR2 are SGHAT and FQNNGV. The CDR3 is CASSPLDRVRGRSYEQFF. CDR3 DNA sequence: TGTGCCAGCAGCCCCCTCGATCGCGTCCGCGGGAGGTCCTATGAGCAGTTCTTC.

The J gene is TRBJ2-3, the V gene TRBV7-9; D might be TRBD1 (6 bases). The germline V gene has CDR1 SEHNR and CDR2 FQNEAQ (reference sequence). V shed 1 base and J shed 2 bases, with 13 bases lying between them. The CDR3 totals 16 residues. The CDR3 DNA reads as TGTGCCAGCAGCTTAGGGCAGGGGATTACCACAGATACGCAGTATTTT. Translation: CASSLGQGITTDTQYF.

A word on this clone: One end of the junction is discordant with germline, which a read error may explain. The V gene is TRBV2, the J gene TRBJ1-1; the D is unclear. Germline CDR1 reads SNHLY; CDR2 reads FYNNEI. This CDR3 contains 13 residues. Here the CDR3 reads CASREGGSAEAFF. As DNA, the CDR3 is TGTGCCAGCAGAGAAGGAGGGAGCGCTGAAGCTTTCTTT.

This chain joins TRBV28 and TRBJ1-2, with a weak D call TRBD1 (6 bases). The V end was cut by 7 bases, the J end by 4 bases, with 16 bases between. Germline lookup yields CDR1 MDHEN and CDR2 SYDVKM. The CDR3 runs to 14 residues. The CDR3 reads CASKQGYRSYGYTF. DNA of the CDR3: TGTGCCAGCAAGCAGGGGTACAGGAGCTATGGCTACACCTTC.

In its sample, this clone was seen once. The CDR3 sequence is CASSNRDFSTDTQYF. CDR3 bases: TGTGCCAGCAGTAACCGGGACTTTAGCACAGATACGCAGTATTTT. The chain is built from TRBV7-9 and TRBJ2-3; D is perhaps TRBD2 (6 bases). The CDR3 runs 15 residues. Per germline, CDR1 SEHNR and CDR2 FQNEAQ (reference sequence). V lost 6 bases to trimming and J lost 0 bases, with 13 bases between them.

DNA for the CDR3: TGTGCCAGCAGCCTGTTCGGGACAGGGGAAAGCACAGATACGCAGTATTTT. Its translation is CASSLFGTGESTDTQYF. The chain recombines TRBV7-9 with TRBJ2-3; TRBD1 matches 10 bases. Germline V lookup: CDR1 SEHNR, CDR2 FQNEAQ (reference sequence). V shed 5 bases, J shed 0 bases, and the junction held 8 bases outside the gene matches. The CDR3 length is 17 residues.

This clone turned up a few times. V usage is TRBV4-1 and J usage is TRBJ2-1; tentatively, D is TRBD2 (5 bases). From germline, CDR1 is MGHRA and CDR2 YSYEKL. The CDR3 has 14 amino acids. V was clipped by 4 bases and J by 3 bases, with 10 bases between them. The CDR3 DNA reads TGCGCCAGCAGCCCCGGACTCATCTACAATGAGCAGTTCTTC. It encodes CASSPGLIYNEQFF.

The gene calls are TRBV5-3 and TRBJ2-7; D is perhaps TRBD1 (6 bases). TRBV5-3 is known as an ORF, though its function is uncertain. The CDR3 runs 14 residues. V was pared by 3 bases and J by 2 bases, with 12 bases between. This CDR3 reads CARSSRGLAYEQYF. The CDR3 nucleotides are TGTGCCAGAAGCTCAAGGGGGTTGGCCTACGAGCAGTACTTC.

This clone was observed a handful of times. The chain is built from TRBV18 and TRBJ2-1; tentatively, D is TRBD1 (5 bases). V lost 5 bases and J lost 7, with 12 bases in between. Germline loops: CDR1 KGHSH, CDR2 LQKENI. The CDR3 spans 13 residues. In nucleotides, the CDR3 is TGTGCCAGCTCAATCGACAGAATTAATGAGCAGTTCTTC. Residues: CASSIDRINEQFF.

The chain joins TRBV19 to TRBJ2-7, with 9 bases lining up with TRBD2. Germline trimming cut 1 base from V and 6 bases from J; bases unmatched to any gene: 7. CDR3 length: 15 amino acids. Looked up from germline, CDR1 is LNHDA and CDR2 is SQIVND (reference sequence). The CDR3 sequence is CASSIGSGRSIEQYF. CDR3 coding DNA: TGTGCCAGTAGTATAGGAAGCGGGAGGAGTATCGAGCAGTACTTC.